These T cell receptor beta chains were read from a single sample in a study of T cells after yellow fever vaccination. TCRdb re-analysed the 5' RACE reads in MiXCR, keeping a single row per CDR3 protein. The sample contains some 96,000 distinct CDR3 sequences, more than 7.5% of which appear only once. Specimen: CD8+ T cells not binding an NS4B(214-222) dextramer, sorted from PBMCs, collected around 15 days after the first yellow fever vaccination. These receptors came from a man younger than 35 who received the YFV17D yellow fever vaccine. The CDR3 runs from the conserved cysteine through the conserved F or W. The D gene is left open where the match is weak. Rows give clone size only sometimes, using once, few, many, or a class for an expanded clone.

j_call v_call d_call clone_size cdr3_nt cdr3_aa
TRBJ2-3 TRBV19 TRBD2 few TGTGCCAGTAGTATTACTAGCGGGGGGACCACAGATACGCAGTATTTT CASSITSGGTTDTQYF
TRBJ2-3 TRBV6-2/TRBV6-3 TRBD1 NA TGTGCCAGCAGCGGGGGACAGGTTATCTCCTGGGCCATGGGAACGCAGTATTTT CASSGGQVISWAMGTQYF
TRBJ2-3 TRBV4-3 TRBD2 NA TGCGCCAGCAGCCAAGAAAAGGGTAGCGGGGGGGGGAGGGGTACAGATACGCAGTATTTT CASSQEKGSGGGRGTDTQYF
TRBJ2-1 TRBV19 NA few TGTGCCAGCCAGCCCGGGAGCTCCTACAATGAGCAGTTCTTC CASQPGSSYNEQFF
TRBJ1-5 TRBV12-3/TRBV12-4 TRBD1 NA TGTGCCAGCAGTTTAGTAGGACAGGGGACCCAGCCCCAGCATTTT CASSLVGQGTQPQHF
TRBJ1-2 TRBV12-3/TRBV12-4 NA many TGTGCCAGCAGTCCAACCGGGCCTCAGACCTACTATGGCTACACCTTC CASSPTGPQTYYGYTF
TRBJ2-1 TRBV5-4 TRBD1 NA TGTGCCAGCAGCTTCCAGGGGGTTTACAATGAGCAGTTCTTC CASSFQGVYNEQFF
TRBJ1-5 TRBV4-3 NA NA TGCGCCAGCAGCCAGGGTGTTAGCAATCAGCCCCAGCATTTT CASSQGVSNQPQHF
TRBJ2-1 TRBV6-1 NA NA TGTGCCAGCAGTGAACTCTCCTCCTACAATGAGCAGTTCTTC CASSELSSYNEQFF
TRBJ2-1 TRBV15 TRBD2 few TGTGCCACCAGCAGGTTACCGGGGGGGAGGAATGAGCAGTTCTTC CATSRLPGGRNEQFF
TRBJ2-1 TRBV11-2 NA few TGTGCCAGCAGCGCCCTTTACAATGAGCAGTTCTTC CASSALYNEQFF
TRBJ2-7 TRBV4-1 NA many TGCGCCAGCAGCCAAGAAGGAGGTTACGAGCAGTACTTC CASSQEGGYEQYF
TRBJ1-1 TRBV27 NA few TGTGCCAGCAGTCCGCACCCAGGGCAGCAGAACACTGAAGCTTTCTTT CASSPHPGQQNTEAFF
TRBJ1-3 TRBV4-1 NA NA TGCGCCAGCAGCCAAGAACCGATCATTCGGGACACCATATATTTT CASSQEPIIRDTIYF
TRBJ2-5 TRBV15 TRBD1 few TGTGCCACCAGCAGCCGAACAGGGGGGTACCAAGAGACCCAGTACTTC CATSSRTGGYQETQYF
TRBJ2-1 TRBV12-3/TRBV12-4 NA many TGCGCCAGCAGCTTGGGGGTCGAGCAGTTCTTC CASSLGVEQFF
TRBJ2-5 TRBV6-1 NA many TGTGCCAGCAGTCCCGGACAGTTCATATGGGAGACCCAGTACTTC CASSPGQFIWETQYF
TRBJ2-2 TRBV4-3 TRBD2 NA TGCGCCAGCAGCCAAGGACTTTGGGGGGGGTTCTTTGCCGGGGAGCTGTTTTTT CASSQGLWGGFFAGELFF
TRBJ2-6 TRBV9 NA many TGTGCCAGCAGTCACTCTGGGGCCAACGTCCTGACTTTC CASSHSGANVLTF
TRBJ1-2 TRBV6-2/TRBV6-3 TRBD1 few TGTGCCAGCAGTTATGTTTCGGACAGGGAAAACGGCTACACCTTC CASSYVSDRENGYTF
TRBJ2-7 TRBV12-3/TRBV12-4 NA NA TGTGCCAGCAGCTACCGCGGGTACTCCTACGAGCAGTACTTC CASSYRGYSYEQYF
TRBJ1-2 TRBV20-1 TRBD1 few TGCAGTGCTAGAGATTCCGCCAGGGGGCTCTATGGCTACACCTTC CSARDSARGLYGYTF